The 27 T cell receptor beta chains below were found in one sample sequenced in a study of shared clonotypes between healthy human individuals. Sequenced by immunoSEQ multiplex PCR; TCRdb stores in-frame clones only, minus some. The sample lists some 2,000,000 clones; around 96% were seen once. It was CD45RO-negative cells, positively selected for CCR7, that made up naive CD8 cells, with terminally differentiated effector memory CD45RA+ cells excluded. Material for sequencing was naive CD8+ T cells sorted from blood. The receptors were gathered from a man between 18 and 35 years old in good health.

The CDR3 sequence is CASSLGGLPDTQYF. The CDR3 bases are TGCGCCAGCAGCCTGGGGGGCCTGCCAGATACGCAGTATTTT. The chain employs TRBV4-3 and TRBJ2-3; D tentatively reads TRBD1 or TRBD2 (6 bases each). Germline-derived CDR1 and CDR2 are LGHNA and YSLEER. V gave up 4 bases and J gave up 4 bases, with 12 bases separating them. There are 14 residues in the CDR3.

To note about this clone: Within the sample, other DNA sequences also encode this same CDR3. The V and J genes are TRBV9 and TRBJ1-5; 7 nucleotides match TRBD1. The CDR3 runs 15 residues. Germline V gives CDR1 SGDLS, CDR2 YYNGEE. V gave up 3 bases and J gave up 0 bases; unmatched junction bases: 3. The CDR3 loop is CASSAGGSSNQPQHF. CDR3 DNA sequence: TGTGCCAGCAGCGCAGGGGGTAGTAGCAATCAGCCCCAGCATTTT.

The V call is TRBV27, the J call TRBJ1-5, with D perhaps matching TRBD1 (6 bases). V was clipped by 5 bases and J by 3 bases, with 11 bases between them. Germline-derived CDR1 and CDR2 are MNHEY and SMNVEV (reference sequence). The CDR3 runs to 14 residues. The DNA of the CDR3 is TGTGCCAGCAGTGCCACAGGGACCAATCAGCCCCAGCATTTT. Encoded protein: CASSATGTNQPQHF.

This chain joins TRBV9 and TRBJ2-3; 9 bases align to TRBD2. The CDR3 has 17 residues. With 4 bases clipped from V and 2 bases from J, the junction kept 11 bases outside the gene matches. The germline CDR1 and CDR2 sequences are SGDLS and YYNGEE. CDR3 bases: TGTGCCAGCAGCCCCCGAATAGCGGGAGAACTCACAGATACGCAGTATTTT. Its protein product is CASSPRIAGELTDTQYF.

The CDR3 DNA is TGTGCCAGCAGCCCTAAGATGGCCGGGGAGCTGTTTTTT. Its protein product is CASSPKMAGELFF. The chain is built from TRBV7-3 and TRBJ2-2, with unresolved D. The CDR3 length is 13 residues. The V end lost 5 bases, the J end lost 6 bases, and 10 bases lay between the germline ends. The germline V gene has CDR1 SGHTA and CDR2 FQGTGA. Together with reference TRBV7-3 and TRBJ2-2, the CDR3 gives the full variable domain: GAGVSQTPSNKVTEKGKYVELRCDPISGHTALYWYRQSLGQGPEFLIYFQGTGAADDSGLPNDRFFAVRPEGSVSTLKIQRTERGDSAVYLCASSPKMAGELFFGEGSRLTVL.

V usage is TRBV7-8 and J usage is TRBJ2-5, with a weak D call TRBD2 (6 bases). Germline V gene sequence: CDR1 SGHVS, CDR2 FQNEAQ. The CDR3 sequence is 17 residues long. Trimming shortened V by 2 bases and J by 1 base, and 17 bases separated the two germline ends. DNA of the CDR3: TGTGCCAGCAGCTTATTGGGCCGGGACTCTAGCCAAGAGACCCAGTACTTC. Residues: CASSLLGRDSSQETQYF.

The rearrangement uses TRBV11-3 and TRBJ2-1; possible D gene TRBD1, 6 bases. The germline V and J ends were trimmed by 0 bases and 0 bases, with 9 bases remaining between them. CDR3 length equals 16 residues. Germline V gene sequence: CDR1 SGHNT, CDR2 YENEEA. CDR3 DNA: TGTGCCAGCAGCTTAGAGGGGGCCGCCTCCTACAATGAGCAGTTCTTC. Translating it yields CASSLEGAASYNEQFF.

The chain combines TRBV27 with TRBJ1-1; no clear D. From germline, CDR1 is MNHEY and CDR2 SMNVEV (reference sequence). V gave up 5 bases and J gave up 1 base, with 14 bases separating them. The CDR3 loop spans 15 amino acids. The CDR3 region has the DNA TGTGCCAGCAGTCCCTGGGGAGAGGGGAACACTGAAGCTTTCTTT. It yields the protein CASSPWGEGNTEAFF.

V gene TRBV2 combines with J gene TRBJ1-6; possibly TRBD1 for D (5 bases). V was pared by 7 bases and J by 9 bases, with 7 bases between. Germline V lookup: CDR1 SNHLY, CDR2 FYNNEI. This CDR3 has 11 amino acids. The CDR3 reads CASMQGSPLHF. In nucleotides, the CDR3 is TGTGCCAGCATGCAGGGTTCACCCCTCCACTTT.

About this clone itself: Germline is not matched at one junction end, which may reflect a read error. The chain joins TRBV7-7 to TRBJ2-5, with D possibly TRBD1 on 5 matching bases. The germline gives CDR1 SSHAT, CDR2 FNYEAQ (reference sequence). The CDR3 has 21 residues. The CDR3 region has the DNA TGTGCTAGCAGCCCTAATCCCTTAGACAGCACCCACAACTATCTGATGGAGACCCAGTACTTC. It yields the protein CASSPNPLDSTHNYLMETQYF.

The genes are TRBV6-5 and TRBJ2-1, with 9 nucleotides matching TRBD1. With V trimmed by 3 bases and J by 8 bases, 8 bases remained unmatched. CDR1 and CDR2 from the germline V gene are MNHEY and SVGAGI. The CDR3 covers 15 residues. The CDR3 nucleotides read TGTGCCAGCAGTTATGGGACAGGGCCCGGGGATGAGCAGTTCTTC. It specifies CASSYGTGPGDEQFF.

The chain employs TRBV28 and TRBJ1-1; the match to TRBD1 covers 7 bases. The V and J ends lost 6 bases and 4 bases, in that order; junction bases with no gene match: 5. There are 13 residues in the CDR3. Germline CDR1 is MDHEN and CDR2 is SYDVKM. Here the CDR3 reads CASRTGFGTEAFF. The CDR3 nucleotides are TGTGCCAGCAGGACAGGGTTTGGCACTGAAGCTTTCTTT. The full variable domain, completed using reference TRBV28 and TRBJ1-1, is DVKVTQSSRYLVKRTGEKVFLECVQDMDHENMFWYRQDPGLGLRLIYFSYDVKMKEKGDIPEGYSVSREKKERFSLILESASTNQTSMYLCASRTGFGTEAFFGQGTRLTVV.

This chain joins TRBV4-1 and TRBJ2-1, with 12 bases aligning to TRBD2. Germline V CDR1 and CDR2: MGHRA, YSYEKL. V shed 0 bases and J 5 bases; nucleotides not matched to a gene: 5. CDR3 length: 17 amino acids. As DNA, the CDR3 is TGCGCCAGCAGCCAAGAACCAGGACTAGCGGGGAACAATGAGCAGTTCTTC. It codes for CASSQEPGLAGNNEQFF.

The chain's CDR3 is CASTRGTGADTGELFF. The CDR3 nucleotides are TGTGCCAGCACTCGAGGTACAGGGGCGGACACCGGGGAGCTGTTTTTT. The chain uses TRBV28 and TRBJ2-2, with 7 positions matching TRBD1. J lost 3 bases, V lost 7 bases, and 11 bases had no gene match. The CDR3 totals 16 residues. The germline gives CDR1 MDHEN, CDR2 SYDVKM.

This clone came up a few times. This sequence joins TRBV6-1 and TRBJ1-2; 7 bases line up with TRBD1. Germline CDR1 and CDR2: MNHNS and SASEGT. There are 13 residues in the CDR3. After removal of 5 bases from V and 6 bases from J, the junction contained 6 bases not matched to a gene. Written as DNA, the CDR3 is TGTGCCAGCAGTTTAGACCAGGGGGATGGCTACACCTTC. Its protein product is CASSLDQGDGYTF.

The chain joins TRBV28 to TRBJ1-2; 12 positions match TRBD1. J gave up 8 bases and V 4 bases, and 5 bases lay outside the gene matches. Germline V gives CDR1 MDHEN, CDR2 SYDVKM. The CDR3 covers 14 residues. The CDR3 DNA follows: TGTGCCAGCAGTTCGGGACAGGGGGCTTGGGGCTACACCTTC. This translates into CASSSGQGAWGYTF.

CDR3 in amino acids: CASSFATGDYEQYF. DNA for the CDR3: TGTGCCAGCAGCTTCGCGACAGGAGACTACGAGCAGTACTTC. V and J are TRBV5-6 and TRBJ2-7, with D maybe TRBD1 (6 bases). The CDR3 extends over 14 amino acids. V was shortened by 2 bases and J by 3 bases, with 12 bases between the two germline ends. Germline V lookup: CDR1 SGHDT, CDR2 YYEEEE.

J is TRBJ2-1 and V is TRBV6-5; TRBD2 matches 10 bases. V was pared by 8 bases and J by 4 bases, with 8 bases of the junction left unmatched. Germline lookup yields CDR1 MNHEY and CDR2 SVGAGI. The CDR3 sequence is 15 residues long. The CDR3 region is CASGKSGGAYNEQFF. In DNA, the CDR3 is TGTGCCAGCGGGAAGAGCGGGGGGGCATACAATGAGCAGTTCTTC.

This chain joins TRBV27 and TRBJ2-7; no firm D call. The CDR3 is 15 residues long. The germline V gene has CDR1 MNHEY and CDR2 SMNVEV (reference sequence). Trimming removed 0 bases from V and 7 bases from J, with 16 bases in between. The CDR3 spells CASSLSVSLSREQYF. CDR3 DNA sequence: TGTGCCAGCAGTTTATCGGTGTCACTATCTAGAGAGCAGTACTTC.

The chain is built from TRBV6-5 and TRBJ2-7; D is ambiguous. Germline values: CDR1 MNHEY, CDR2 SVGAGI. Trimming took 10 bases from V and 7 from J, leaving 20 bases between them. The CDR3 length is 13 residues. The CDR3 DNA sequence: TGTGCCACATGTTACTCCCCGGCTGTAGAGCAGTACTTC. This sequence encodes CATCYSPAVEQYF.

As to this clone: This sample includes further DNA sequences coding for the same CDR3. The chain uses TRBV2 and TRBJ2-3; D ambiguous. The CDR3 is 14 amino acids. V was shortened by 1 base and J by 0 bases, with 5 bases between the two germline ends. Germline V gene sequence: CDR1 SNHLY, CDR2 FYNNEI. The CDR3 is CASSEDSSTDTQYF. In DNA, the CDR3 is TGTGCCAGCAGTGAAGACAGTAGCACAGATACGCAGTATTTT.

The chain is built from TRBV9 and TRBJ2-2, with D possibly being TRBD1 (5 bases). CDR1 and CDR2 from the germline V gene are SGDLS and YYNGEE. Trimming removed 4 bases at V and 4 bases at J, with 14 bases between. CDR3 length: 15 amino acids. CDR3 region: CASSSSVGPTGELFF. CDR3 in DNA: TGTGCCAGCAGCTCCAGCGTGGGGCCCACCGGGGAGCTGTTTTTT.

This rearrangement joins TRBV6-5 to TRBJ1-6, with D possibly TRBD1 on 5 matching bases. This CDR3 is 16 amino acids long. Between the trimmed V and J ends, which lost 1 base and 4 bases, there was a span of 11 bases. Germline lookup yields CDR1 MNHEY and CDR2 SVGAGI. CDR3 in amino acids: CASSYWGEGYNSPLHF. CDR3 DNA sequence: TGTGCCAGCAGTTACTGGGGTGAGGGGTATAATTCACCCCTCCACTTT.

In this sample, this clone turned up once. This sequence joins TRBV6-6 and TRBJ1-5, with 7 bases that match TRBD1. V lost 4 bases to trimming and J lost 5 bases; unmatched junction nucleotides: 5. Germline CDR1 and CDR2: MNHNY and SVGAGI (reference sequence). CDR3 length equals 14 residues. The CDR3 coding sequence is TGTGCCAGCAGTTGGGGGCAGGGGGATCAGCCCCAGCATTTT. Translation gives CASSWGQGDQPQHF.

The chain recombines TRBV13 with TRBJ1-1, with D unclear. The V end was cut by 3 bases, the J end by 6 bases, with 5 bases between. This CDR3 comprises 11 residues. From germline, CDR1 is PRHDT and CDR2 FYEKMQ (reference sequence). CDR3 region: CASSFVSEAFF. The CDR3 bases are TGTGCCAGCAGCTTCGTGTCTGAAGCTTTCTTT.

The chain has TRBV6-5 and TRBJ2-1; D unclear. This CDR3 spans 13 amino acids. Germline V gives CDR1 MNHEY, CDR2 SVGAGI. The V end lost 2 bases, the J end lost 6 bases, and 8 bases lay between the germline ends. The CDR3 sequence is CASSYTAVNEQFF. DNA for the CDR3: TGTGCCAGCAGTTACACGGCTGTCAATGAGCAGTTCTTC.

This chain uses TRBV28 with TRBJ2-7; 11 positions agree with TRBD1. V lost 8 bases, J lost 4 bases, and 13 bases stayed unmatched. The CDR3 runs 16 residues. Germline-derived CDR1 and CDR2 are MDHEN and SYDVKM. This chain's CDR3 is CASFGTLGQGGYEQYF. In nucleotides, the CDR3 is TGTGCCAGCTTCGGCACCCTGGGACAGGGGGGTTACGAGCAGTACTTC.